This TCR beta chain came from a study of cytomegalovirus exposure and HLA in healthy donors. Overall study findings and caveats: Listed as cytomegalovirus-associated were around 160 TCR beta chains.

Worth noting for this clone: The target antigen is unknown.

Clones were read by immunoSEQ multiplex PCR, and TCRdb kept only the in-frame ones, dropping some. The table has more than 110,000 clones, about 95% seen once. This CDR3 has 16 amino acids. Trimming left V 3 bases short and J 0 bases short, with 15 bases between. CDR1 and CDR2 (germline): SGHTA, FQGNSA. The TCR originated in a man younger than 35 in good health and CMV-seropositive. This chain links TRBV7-2 with TRBJ2-7; tentative D call: TRBD2 (6 bases). The sequencing sample was made of PBMCs. The CDR3 here is CASSFSRGFGSYEQYF. CDR3 nucleotides: TGTGCCAGCAGCTTTTCCCGGGGGTTCGGCTCCTACGAGCAGTACTTC.